Below, 10 T cell receptor beta chains from the same sample are listed, as sequenced in a study of vaccination and CD4 T cells after COVID-19. Their specific antigens are unknown. The sample's treatment: roughly ten-day PBMC culture with coronavirus spike peptide pools or control peptides (ViraFEST assay). The Oncomine TCR Beta short-read assay sequenced DNA from cultured CD4+ T cells. Using its own MiXCR run on the PCR reads, TCRdb lists one record per CDR3 protein. The sample includes about 16,000 distinct CDR3 sequences, 53% of them seen just once. The sample consisted of CD4+ T cells from blood, cultured in vitro, taken before SARS-CoV-2 vaccination. These receptors all come from a human donor who had recovered from COVID-19.

This clonotype was seen a handful of times. The rearrangement uses TRBV28 and TRBJ1-5; 7 positions agree with TRBD1. J was trimmed by 1 base and V by 7 bases; bases with no gene match: 10. This CDR3 is 16 amino acids long. Germline V lookup: CDR1 MDHEN, CDR2 SYDVKM. CDR3 sequence: CASIINRGESNQPQHF. In DNA, the CDR3 is TGTGCCAGCATCATTAACAGGGGTGAAAGCAATCAGCCCCAGCATTTT.

The rearrangement joins TRBV20-1 to TRBJ2-3; 9 bases agree with TRBD1. The trim removed 6 bases at V and 8 bases at J, leaving 24 bases unmatched. Per germline, CDR1 DFQATT and CDR2 SNEGSKA (reference sequence). This CDR3 is built from 18 residues. The CDR3, as DNA: TGCAGTGCAGAGAAAAGGTCCGGACAGGGGTCTCCGAGGGGTACGCAGTATTTT. This gives the protein CSAEKRSGQGSPRGTQYF.

This rearrangement joins TRBV10-3 to TRBJ2-3, with D possibly being TRBD2 (5 bases). The CDR3 loop spans 14 amino acids. Germline V lookup: CDR1 ENHRY, CDR2 SYGVKD. Trimming cost V 7 bases and J 8 bases, with 19 bases left between them. CDR3 DNA: TGTGCCATCACATCTCGCGGGCCCAATGCTACGCAGTATTTT. The encoded protein is CAITSRGPNATQYF.

The chain employs TRBV11-3 and TRBJ2-2; D gene ambiguous. Trimming removed 5 bases at V and 8 bases at J, with 9 bases between. The V gene's germline CDR1 is SGHNT and CDR2 YENEEA. This CDR3 spans 12 amino acids. The CDR3 here is CASSPGWGELFF. The CDR3 nucleotides are TGTGCCAGCAGCCCCGGTTGGGGGGAGCTGTTTTTT.

V usage is TRBV6-5 and J usage is TRBJ2-2; tentatively, D is TRBD1 (5 bases). The CDR3 is made up of 15 amino acids. CDR1 and CDR2 from the germline V gene are MNHEY and SVGAGI. Trimming took off 3 bases at V and 1 base at J, with 9 bases between the two ends. In DNA form, the CDR3 reads TGTGCCAGCAGTTATGGGGCGGAGAACACCGGGGAGCTGTTTTTT. Residues: CASSYGAENTGELFF.

This clonotype was counted a few times. This rearrangement joins TRBV12-3 or TRBV12-4 to TRBJ2-5, with D unclear. The CDR3 is 16 residues long. The germline V and J ends were trimmed by 3 bases and 2 bases, with 16 bases remaining between them. The CDR3 nucleotides read TGTGCCAGCAGTTTTTGGAGTACGCCCAGGCAAGAGACCCAGTACTTC. The encoded protein is CASSFWSTPRQETQYF.

This clonotype was detected only a few times. This chain links TRBV6-4 with TRBJ1-6; 7 bases match TRBD1. The CDR3 extends over 14 amino acids. CDR1 and CDR2 from the germline V gene are MRHNA and SNTAGT. V lost 6 bases to trimming and J lost 8 bases; unmatched junction nucleotides: 7. CDR3 sequence (DNA): TGTGCCAGCAGCGACAGGGTTGGGGATTCACCCCTCCACTTT. Encoded protein: CASSDRVGDSPLHF.

This clonotype was seen only a few times. The chain joins TRBV15 to TRBJ1-1; D not resolved. Germline values: CDR1 LNHNV, CDR2 YYDKDF (reference sequence). The CDR3 has 13 residues. The V gene lost 0 bases and the J gene lost 0 bases, with 2 bases spanning the gap. CDR3 residues: CATSRDVNTEAFF. The CDR3 DNA follows: TGTGCCACCAGCAGAGATGTGAACACTGAAGCTTTCTTT.

This clonotype was observed a few times. The chain joins TRBV27 to TRBJ1-2; no reliable D call. Deletions cut 2 bases from V and 6 bases from J, with 10 bases between. This CDR3 contains 13 residues. In germline, CDR1 is MNHEY, CDR2 SMNVEV (reference sequence). The CDR3 is CASSLNGPHGYTF. CDR3 DNA sequence: TGTGCCAGCAGTTTAAATGGGCCGCATGGCTACACCTTC.

This chain uses TRBV9 with TRBJ2-7, with D unresolved. This CDR3 is built from 14 residues. V was clipped by 3 bases and J by 9 bases, with 19 bases between them. The germline gives CDR1 SGDLS, CDR2 YYNGEE. CDR3: CASSAGPGRQVQYF. The CDR3 DNA is TGTGCCAGCAGCGCCGGCCCCGGACGGCAGGTGCAGTACTTC.